This T cell receptor (beta chain) derives from a study of shared clonotypes between healthy human individuals. Clones were read by immunoSEQ multiplex PCR, and TCRdb kept only the in-frame ones, dropping some. The sample lists around 2.1 million clones; 90% to 95% were seen once. The study's findings and limits: Larger estimated richness was generally recorded for naive subsets relative to memory subsets.

Details on this clone: Its matching antigen is unknown.

Naive CD8 cells, CD45RO-negative and positively selected for CCR7, excluded terminally differentiated effector memory CD45RA+ cells. Sequenced sample: naive CD8+ T cells from PBMCs. This TCR derives from a man younger than 35 in good health. Some clones in this sample may be carry-over from other donors' samples.

Here the CDR3 reads CATSRDRSSGSNEQYF. In nucleotides, the CDR3 is TGTGCCACCAGCAGAGATCGGTCTAGCGGGAGTAACGAGCAGTACTTC. The chain uses TRBV15 and TRBJ2-7; 10 bases align to TRBD2. The CDR3 length is 16 residues. From germline, CDR1 is LNHNV and CDR2 YYDKDF (reference sequence). Trimming cost V 0 bases and J 5 bases; bases outside gene matches: 7. Together with reference TRBV15 and TRBJ2-7, the CDR3 gives the full variable domain: DAMVIQNPRYQVTQFGKPVTLSCSQTLNHNVMYWYQQKSSQAPKLLFHYYDKDFNNEADTPDNFQSRRPNTSFCFLDIRSPGLGDTAMYLCATSRDRSSGSNEQYFGPGTRLTVT.